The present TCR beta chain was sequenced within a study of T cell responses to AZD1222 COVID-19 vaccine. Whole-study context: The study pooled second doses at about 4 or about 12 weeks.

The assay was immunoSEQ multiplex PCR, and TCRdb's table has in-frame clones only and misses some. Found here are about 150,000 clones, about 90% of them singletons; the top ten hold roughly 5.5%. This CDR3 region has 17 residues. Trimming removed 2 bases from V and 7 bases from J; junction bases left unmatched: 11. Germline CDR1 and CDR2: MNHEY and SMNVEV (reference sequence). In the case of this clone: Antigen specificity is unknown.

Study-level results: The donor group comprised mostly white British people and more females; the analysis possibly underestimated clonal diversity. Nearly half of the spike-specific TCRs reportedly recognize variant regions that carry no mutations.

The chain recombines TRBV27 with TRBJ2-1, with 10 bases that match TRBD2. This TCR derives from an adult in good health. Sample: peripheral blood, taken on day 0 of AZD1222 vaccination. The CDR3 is CASSLSLAGALVNEQFF. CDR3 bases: TGTGCCAGCAGTTTAAGCCTAGCGGGAGCTCTTGTGAATGAGCAGTTCTTC.